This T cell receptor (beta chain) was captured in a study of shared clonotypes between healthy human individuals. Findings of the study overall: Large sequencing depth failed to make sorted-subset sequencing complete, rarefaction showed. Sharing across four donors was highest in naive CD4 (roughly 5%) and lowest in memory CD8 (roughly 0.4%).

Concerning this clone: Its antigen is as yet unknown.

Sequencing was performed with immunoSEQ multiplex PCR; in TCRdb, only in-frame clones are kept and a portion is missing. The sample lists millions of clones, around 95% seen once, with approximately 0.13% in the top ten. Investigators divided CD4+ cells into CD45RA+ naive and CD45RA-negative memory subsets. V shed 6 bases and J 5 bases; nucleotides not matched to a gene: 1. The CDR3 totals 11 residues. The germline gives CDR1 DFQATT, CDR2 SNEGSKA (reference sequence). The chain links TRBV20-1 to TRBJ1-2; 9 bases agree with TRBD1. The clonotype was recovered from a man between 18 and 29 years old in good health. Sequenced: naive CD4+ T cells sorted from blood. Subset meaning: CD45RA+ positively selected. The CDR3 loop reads CSAGQGYGYTF. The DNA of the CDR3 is TGCAGTGCGGGACAGGGTTATGGCTACACCTTC.